This T cell receptor (beta chain) was captured by sequencing in a study of human T cells and chemical hapten exposure. V shed 2 bases and J shed 5 bases, with 10 bases lying between them. The germline gives CDR1 KGHSH, CDR2 LQKENI. This CDR3 contains 13 residues. Time point of the sample: patch test 2, 6 weeks after DPC sensitization. Treatment specified: therapeutic diphenylcyclopropenone sensitization with weekly scalp DPC. Participating donors were patients with alopecia, aged 18 to 70 years, considered appropriate candidates for DPC. The starting material, unfractionated whole blood, was used for total RNA extraction. The study, taken as a whole, reports: There was a positive correlation between PT1 expanded TCR counts and patch test score.

TCRdb processed the RACE reads anew with MiXCR; each CDR3 protein has one entry. This table has around 50,000 distinct CDR3 sequences, around 10% appearing once. On this clonotype itself: Its target is not known.

The sequences come from whole blood, collected in connection with sensitization to the hapten diphenylcyclopropenone (DPC). This clonotype was sampled from a woman in her forties or fifties with alopecia areata. Some clones in this sample may be carry-over from other donors' samples. The rearrangement links TRBV18 to TRBJ2-7; the D gene is possibly TRBD1 (6 bases). The CDR3 loop is CASSPTGMHEQYF. The CDR3 nucleotides are TGTGCCAGCTCACCAACAGGGATGCACGAGCAGTACTTC. Full variable domain (missing parts from reference TRBV18 and TRBJ2-7): NAGVMQNPRHLVRRRGQEARLRCSPMKGHSHVYWYRQLPEEGLKFMVYLQKENIIDESGMPKERFSAEFPKEGPSILRIQQVVRGDSAAYFCASSPTGMHEQYFGPGTRLTVT.